The TCR beta chain described here comes from a study of shared clonotypes between healthy human individuals. The wider study: A few men and a couple of women, aged 18 to 49, were donors.

A note on this clone: The antigen is unknown.

The split of CD4+ cells yielded CD45RA+ naive and CD45RA-negative memory subsets. Profiling relied on immunoSEQ multiplex PCR, and the TCRdb table lists in-frame clones only, not all of them. The data hold over a million clones, with around 95% observed a single time. In germline, CDR1 is SEHNR, CDR2 FQNEAQ (reference sequence). Trimming took off 5 bases at V and 3 bases at J, with 14 bases between the two ends. This CDR3 comprises 15 residues. General study results and limits: Investigators collected only blood, and repertoires in tissues likely differ.

This TCR came from a man under 40 in good health. The genes are TRBV7-9 and TRBJ2-1, with D unclear. The sequencing input was naive CD4+ T cells sorted from blood. Subset specified: CD45RA+ positively selected. CDR3 sequence reads: CASSPSGLVYNEQFF. Written as DNA, the CDR3 is TGTGCCAGCAGCCCCAGTGGATTAGTCTACAATGAGCAGTTCTTC.